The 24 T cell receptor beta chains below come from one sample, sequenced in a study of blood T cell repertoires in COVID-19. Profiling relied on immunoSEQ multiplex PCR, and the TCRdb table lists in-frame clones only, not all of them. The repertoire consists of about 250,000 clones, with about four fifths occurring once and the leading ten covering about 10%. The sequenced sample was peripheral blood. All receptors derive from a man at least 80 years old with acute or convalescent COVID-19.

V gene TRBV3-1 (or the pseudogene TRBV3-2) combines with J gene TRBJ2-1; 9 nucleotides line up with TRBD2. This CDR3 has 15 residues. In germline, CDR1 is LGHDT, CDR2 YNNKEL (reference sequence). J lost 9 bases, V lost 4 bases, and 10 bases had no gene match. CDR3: CASSPLRGGRGEQFF. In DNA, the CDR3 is TGTGCCAGCAGCCCCCTGCGGGGGGGCCGGGGTGAGCAGTTCTTC.

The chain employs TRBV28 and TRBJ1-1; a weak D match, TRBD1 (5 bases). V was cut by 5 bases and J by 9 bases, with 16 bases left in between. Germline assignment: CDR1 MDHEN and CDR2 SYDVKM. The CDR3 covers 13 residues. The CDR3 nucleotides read TGTGCCAGCAGTCTTCAGGGAAAGGGAAAAGCTTTCTTT. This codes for CASSLQGKGKAFF.

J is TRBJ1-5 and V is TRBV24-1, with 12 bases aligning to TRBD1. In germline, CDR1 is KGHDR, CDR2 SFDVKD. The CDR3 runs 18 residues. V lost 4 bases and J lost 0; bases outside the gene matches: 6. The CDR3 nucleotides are TGTGCCACCAGTGAGCTTGGGACAGGGGGCTTTAGCAATCAGCCCCAGCATTTT. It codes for CATSELGTGGFSNQPQHF.

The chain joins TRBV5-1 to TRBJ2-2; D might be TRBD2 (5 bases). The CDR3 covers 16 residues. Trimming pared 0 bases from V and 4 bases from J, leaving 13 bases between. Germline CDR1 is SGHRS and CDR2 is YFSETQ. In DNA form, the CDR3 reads TGCGCCAGCAGCTTGGCTAGAGGGAGCGGCACCGGGGAGCTGTTTTTT. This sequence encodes CASSLARGSGTGELFF.

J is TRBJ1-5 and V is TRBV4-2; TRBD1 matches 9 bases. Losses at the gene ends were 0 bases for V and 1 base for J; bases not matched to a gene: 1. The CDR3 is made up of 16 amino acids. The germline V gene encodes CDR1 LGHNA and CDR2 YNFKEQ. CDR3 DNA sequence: TGTGCCAGCAGCCAAGAGGGACAGGGAAGCAATCAGCCCCAGCATTTT. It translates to CASSQEGQGSNQPQHF.

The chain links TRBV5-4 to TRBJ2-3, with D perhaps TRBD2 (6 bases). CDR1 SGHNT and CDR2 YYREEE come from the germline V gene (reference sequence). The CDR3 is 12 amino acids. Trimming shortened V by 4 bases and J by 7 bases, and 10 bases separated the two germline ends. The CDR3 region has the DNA TGTGCCAGCAGCGCCGGGGGTTATACGCAGTATTTT. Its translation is CASSAGGYTQYF.

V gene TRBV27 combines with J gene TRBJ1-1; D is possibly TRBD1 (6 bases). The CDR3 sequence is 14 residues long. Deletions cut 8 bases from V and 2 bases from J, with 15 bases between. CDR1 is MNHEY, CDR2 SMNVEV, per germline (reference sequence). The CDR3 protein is CASYRDILNTEAFF. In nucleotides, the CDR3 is TGTGCCAGCTATCGGGACATCCTAAACACTGAAGCTTTCTTT.

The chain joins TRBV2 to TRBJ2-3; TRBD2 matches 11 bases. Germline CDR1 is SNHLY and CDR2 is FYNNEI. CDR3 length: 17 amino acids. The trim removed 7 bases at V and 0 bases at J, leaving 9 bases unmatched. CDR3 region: CASNRGGLAASTDTQYF. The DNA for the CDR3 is TGTGCCAGCAACCGGGGGGGACTAGCGGCAAGCACAGATACGCAGTATTTT.

CDR3 in DNA: TGTGCCAGCAGTGAAGGGTATTGGGGGGACAGGGGACCCCCAGAGACCCAGTACTTC. It encodes CASSEGYWGDRGPPETQYF. This chain connects TRBV6-1 to TRBJ2-5; 10 bases are shared with TRBD1. The CDR3 is made up of 19 amino acids. Germline CDR1 MNHNS, CDR2 SASEGT. The J segment lost 4 bases and the V segment lost 1 base, leaving 15 bases of the junction unmatched.

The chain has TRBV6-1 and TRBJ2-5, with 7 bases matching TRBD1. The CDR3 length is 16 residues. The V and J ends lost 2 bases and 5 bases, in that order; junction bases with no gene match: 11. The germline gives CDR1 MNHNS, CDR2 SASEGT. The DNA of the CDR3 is TGTGCCAGCAGTGAATCCATAGGGGGCCTAGGTGAGACCCAGTACTTC. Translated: CASSESIGGLGETQYF.

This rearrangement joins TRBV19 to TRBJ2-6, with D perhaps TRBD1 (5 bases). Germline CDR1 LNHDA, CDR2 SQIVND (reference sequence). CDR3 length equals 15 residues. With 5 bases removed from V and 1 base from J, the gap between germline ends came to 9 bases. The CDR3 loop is CASSPQESGANVLTF. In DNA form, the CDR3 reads TGTGCCAGTAGTCCACAGGAGTCTGGGGCCAACGTCCTGACTTTC.

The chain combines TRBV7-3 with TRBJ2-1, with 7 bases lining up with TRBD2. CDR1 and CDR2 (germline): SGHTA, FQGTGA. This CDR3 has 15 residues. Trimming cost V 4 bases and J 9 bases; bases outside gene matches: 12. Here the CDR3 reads CASSSDGLVEFEQFF. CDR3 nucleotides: TGTGCCAGCAGCTCCGATGGACTAGTAGAATTTGAGCAGTTCTTC.

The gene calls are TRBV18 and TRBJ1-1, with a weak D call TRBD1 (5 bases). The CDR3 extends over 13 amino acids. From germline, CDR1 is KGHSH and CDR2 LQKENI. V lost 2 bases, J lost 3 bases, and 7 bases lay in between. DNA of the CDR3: TGTGCCAGCTCACCAGGGGGGGACACTGAAGCTTTCTTT. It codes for CASSPGGDTEAFF.

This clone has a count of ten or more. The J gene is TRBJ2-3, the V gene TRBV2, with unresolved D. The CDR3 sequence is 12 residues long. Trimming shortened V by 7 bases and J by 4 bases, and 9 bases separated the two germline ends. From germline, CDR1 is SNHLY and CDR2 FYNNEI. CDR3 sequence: CASTLEADTQYF. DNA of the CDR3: TGTGCCAGCACCCTCGAGGCAGATACGCAGTATTTT.

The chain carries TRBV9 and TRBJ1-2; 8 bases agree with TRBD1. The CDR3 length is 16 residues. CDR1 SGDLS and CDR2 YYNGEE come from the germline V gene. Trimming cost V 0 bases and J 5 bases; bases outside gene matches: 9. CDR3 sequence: CASSVGRWQGAYGYTF. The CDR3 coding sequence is TGTGCCAGCAGCGTAGGTCGATGGCAGGGGGCATATGGCTACACCTTC.

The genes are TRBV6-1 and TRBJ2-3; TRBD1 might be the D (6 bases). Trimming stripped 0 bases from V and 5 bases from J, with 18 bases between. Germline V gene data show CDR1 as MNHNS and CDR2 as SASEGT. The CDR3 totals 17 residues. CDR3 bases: TGTGCCAGCAGTGAAGCGGGGACACAGAGGATAGGAGATACGCAGTATTTT. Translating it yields CASSEAGTQRIGDTQYF.

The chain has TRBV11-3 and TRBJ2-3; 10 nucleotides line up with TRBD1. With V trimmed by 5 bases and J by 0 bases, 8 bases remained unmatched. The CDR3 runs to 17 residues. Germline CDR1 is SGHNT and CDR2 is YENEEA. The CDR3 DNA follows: TGTGCCAGCAGCCCAAGGACAGGGGGGCGCAGCACAGATACGCAGTATTTT. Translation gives CASSPRTGGRSTDTQYF.

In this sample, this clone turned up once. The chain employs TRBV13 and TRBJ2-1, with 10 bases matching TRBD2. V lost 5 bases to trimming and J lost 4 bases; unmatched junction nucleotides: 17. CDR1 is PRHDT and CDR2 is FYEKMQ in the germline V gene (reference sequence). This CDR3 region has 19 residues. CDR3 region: CASSTRGASGRVRYNEQFF. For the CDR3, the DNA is TGTGCCAGCAGCACCCGAGGTGCTAGCGGGAGAGTCAGATACAATGAGCAGTTCTTC.

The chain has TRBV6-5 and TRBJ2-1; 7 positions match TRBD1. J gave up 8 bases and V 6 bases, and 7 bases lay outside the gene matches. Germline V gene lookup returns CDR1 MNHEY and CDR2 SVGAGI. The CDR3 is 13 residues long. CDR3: CASSLTTGDEQFF. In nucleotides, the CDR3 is TGTGCCAGCAGCCTCACCACAGGGGATGAGCAGTTCTTC.

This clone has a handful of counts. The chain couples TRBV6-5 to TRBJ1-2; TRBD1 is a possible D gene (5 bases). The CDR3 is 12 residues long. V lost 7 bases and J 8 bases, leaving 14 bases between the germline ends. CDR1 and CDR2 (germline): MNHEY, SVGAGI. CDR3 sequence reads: CASKGTGRGYTF. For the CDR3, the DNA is TGTGCCAGCAAAGGGACCGGGAGGGGCTACACCTTC.

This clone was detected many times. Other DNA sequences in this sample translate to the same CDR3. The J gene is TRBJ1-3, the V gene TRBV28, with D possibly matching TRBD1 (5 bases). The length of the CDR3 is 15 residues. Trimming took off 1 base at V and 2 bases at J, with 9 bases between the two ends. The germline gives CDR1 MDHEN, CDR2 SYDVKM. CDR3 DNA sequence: TGTGCCAGCAGTTTATCAACAGGAACTGGAAACACCATATATTTT. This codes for CASSLSTGTGNTIYF.

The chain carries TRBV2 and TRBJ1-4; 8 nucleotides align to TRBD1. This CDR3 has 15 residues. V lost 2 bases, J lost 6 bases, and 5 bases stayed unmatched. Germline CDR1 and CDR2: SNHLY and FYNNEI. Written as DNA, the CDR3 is TGTGCCAGCAGTGAATTTGGACAGGGAGATGAAAAACTGTTTTTT. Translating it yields CASSEFGQGDEKLFF.

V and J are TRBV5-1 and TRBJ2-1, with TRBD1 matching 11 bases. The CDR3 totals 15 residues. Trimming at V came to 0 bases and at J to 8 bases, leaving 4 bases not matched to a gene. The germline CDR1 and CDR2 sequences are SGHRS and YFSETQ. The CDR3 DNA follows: TGCGCCAGCAGCTTGGGGGACAGGGGGAAGGATGAGCAGTTCTTC. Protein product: CASSLGDRGKDEQFF. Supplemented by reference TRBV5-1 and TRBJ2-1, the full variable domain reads KAGVTQTPRYLIKTRGQQVTLSCSPISGHRSVSWYQQTPGQGLQFLFEYFSETQRNKGNFPGRFSGRQFSNSRSEMNVSTLELGDSALYLCASSLGDRGKDEQFFGPGTRLTVL.

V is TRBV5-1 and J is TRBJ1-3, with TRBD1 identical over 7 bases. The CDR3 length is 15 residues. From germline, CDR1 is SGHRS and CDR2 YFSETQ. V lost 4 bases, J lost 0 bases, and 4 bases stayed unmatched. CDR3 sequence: CASSLGQASGNTIYF. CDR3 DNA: TGCGCCAGCAGCCTCGGACAGGCCTCTGGAAACACCATATATTTT.